This TCR beta chain was obtained from a study of neurological immune-mediated disorders. In its sample, this clonotype was seen many times. Its antigen is not known. This CDR3 region has 17 residues. Per the germline V gene, CDR1 is MNHEY and CDR2 is SVGAGI. J lost 6 bases, V lost 5 bases, and 14 bases had no gene match. Findings of the study overall: The multiple sclerosis repertoire cluster had no clinical or MRI feature associated with it.

It was by 5'RACE with 10-nucleotide random UMIs that the cDNA was made. Every sequencing run gave over 200 million TCR-beta sequences, taken from 15-18 subjects. TCRdb re-called the 5' RACE reads through MiXCR, storing one row per CDR3 protein. The sample carries about 62,000 distinct CDR3 sequences, 3% to 4% recorded once. 2 million unsorted PBMCs were stored in RNAlater at -80 °C before RNA extraction. The clonotype originates from a woman in her forties or fifties with multiple sclerosis. The chain links TRBV6-5 to TRBJ2-1; 9 bases match TRBD1. The source material was PBMCs. The CDR3 spells CASSTHLGRTGVNEQFF. CDR3 coding DNA: TGTGCCAGCAGTACCCACTTAGGACGGACAGGGGTCAATGAGCAGTTCTTC.